The 21 T cell receptor beta chains listed next were all sequenced from one sample in a study of cytomegalovirus exposure and HLA in healthy donors. This PCR relied on a set of 60 Vbeta primers and 13 Jbeta primers. Here immunoSEQ multiplex PCR was the method, and the copy in TCRdb shows in-frame clones only, minus some. Of 200,000 to 250,000 clones in the sample, roughly 73% are singletons; the top ten hold less than 0.6%. The source material was PBMCs. These TCRs come from a boy between 10 and 17 years old in good health and CMV-seronegative.

The chain joins TRBV2 to TRBJ2-3, with 8 bases lining up with TRBD1. V was pared by 7 bases and J by 2 bases, with 11 bases of the junction left unmatched. This CDR3 spans 16 amino acids. Germline V gene data show CDR1 as SNHLY and CDR2 as FYNNEI. CDR3 region: CASKDRAGRFTDTQYF. CDR3 nucleotide sequence: TGTGCCAGCAAGGACAGGGCGGGTCGGTTCACAGATACGCAGTATTTT.

In the case of this clone: This specimen includes other DNA sequences encoding the same CDR3. This chain uses TRBV5-8 with TRBJ1-2; D remains unclear. Germline loops: CDR1 SGHTS, CDR2 YDEGEE. V was cut by 4 bases and J by 4 bases, with 8 bases left in between. The CDR3 consists of 12 residues. CDR3 protein: CASSRGAYGYTF. Here the CDR3 DNA reads TGTGCCAGCAGCCGAGGCGCCTATGGCTACACCTTC.

The V and J genes are TRBV12-5 and TRBJ2-7, with D possibly TRBD1 on 6 matching bases. The CDR3 consists of 15 residues. Germline CDR1 is LGHNT and CDR2 is FRNRAP. Trimming cost V 4 bases and J 3 bases, with 16 bases left between them. CDR3 residues: CASGSPWGPRYEQYF. The CDR3 bases are TGTGCTAGTGGTTCCCCGTGGGGGCCCCGCTACGAGCAGTACTTC. The full variable domain, in which reference TRBV12-5 and TRBJ2-7 provide the parts outside the CDR3, is DARVTQTPRHKVTEMGQEVTMRCQPILGHNTVFWYRQTMMQGLELLAYFRNRAPLDDSGMPKDRFSAEMPDATLATLKIQPSEPRDSAVYFCASGSPWGPRYEQYFGPGTRLTVT.

The rearrangement uses TRBV10-3 and TRBJ2-7; the match to TRBD1 covers 12 bases. V gave up 3 bases and J gave up 5 bases; unmatched junction bases: 5. Per the germline V gene, CDR1 is ENHRY and CDR2 is SYGVKD. This CDR3 comprises 15 residues. CDR3 loop: CAISEGGTGGDEQYF. The CDR3 DNA sequence: TGTGCCATCAGTGAAGGCGGGACAGGGGGCGACGAGCAGTACTTC.

The chain employs TRBV6-1 and TRBJ1-4; D ambiguous. V was trimmed by 6 bases and J by 10 bases, leaving 18 bases between them. The CDR3 runs 14 residues. CDR1 and CDR2 (germline): MNHNS, SASEGT. This CDR3 is CASSPGLDEGKLFF. The CDR3 coding sequence is TGTGCCAGCAGCCCCGGTTTAGACGAGGGAAAACTGTTTTTT.

The chain joins TRBV7-6 to TRBJ1-2; D unresolved. The ends were cut back, 3 bases at V and 8 bases at J, with 13 bases in the middle. Per germline, CDR1 SGHVS and CDR2 FNYEAQ. The CDR3 loop spans 13 amino acids. As DNA, the CDR3 is TGTGCCAGCAGCTTGGAGGGCCGGAAGGGCTACACCTTC. This translates into CASSLEGRKGYTF.

The chain recombines TRBV4-1 with TRBJ2-2, with a weak D call TRBD1 (5 bases). The CDR3 has 14 amino acids. Trimming took 2 bases from V and 6 from J, leaving 10 bases between them. Germline CDR1 is MGHRA and CDR2 is YSYEKL. The CDR3 coding sequence is TGCGCCAGCAGCCAAAATAGGGGTCCCGGGGAGCTGTTTTTT. Translated, it gives CASSQNRGPGELFF.

The gene calls are TRBV5-1 and TRBJ1-1; no definite D call. With 0 bases removed from V and 1 base from J, the gap between germline ends came to 10 bases. The CDR3 loop spans 15 amino acids. The germline gives CDR1 SGHRS, CDR2 YFSETQ. The CDR3 DNA reads TGCGCCAGCAGCTTGGGAGGGTGGGGGAACACTGAAGCTTTCTTT. Its translation is CASSLGGWGNTEAFF.

The chain combines TRBV7-6 with TRBJ2-1, with TRBD2 as a possible D gene (6 bases). With 5 bases removed from V and 12 bases from J, the gap between germline ends came to 20 bases. CDR1 is SGHVS, CDR2 FNYEAQ, per germline. The CDR3 is 14 amino acids. The CDR3 nucleotides read TGTGCCAGCAGCGCCCACCGCGGAGGGCCCCGGCAGTTCTTC. It translates to CASSAHRGGPRQFF.

The rearrangement uses TRBV18 and TRBJ2-1, with TRBD1 identical over 9 bases. The CDR3 has 15 amino acids. V was pared by 3 bases and J by 2 bases, with 2 bases of the junction left unmatched. CDR1 is KGHSH, CDR2 LQKENI, per germline. The CDR3 loop reads CASSPGTGTYNEQFF. For the CDR3, the DNA is TGTGCCAGCTCACCCGGGACAGGGACCTACAATGAGCAGTTCTTC.

This chain uses TRBV6-4 with TRBJ1-2, with a weak D call TRBD1 (6 bases). In germline, CDR1 is MRHNA, CDR2 SNTAGT. The CDR3 totals 16 residues. V was pared by 4 bases and J by 4 bases, with 19 bases between. As DNA, the CDR3 is TGTGCCAGCAGTGCAACCTTCAGGGGTACAGCCTATGGCTACACCTTC. Residues: CASSATFRGTAYGYTF.

This chain connects TRBV7-9 to TRBJ2-2; TRBD1 agrees at 8 bases. V was clipped by 3 bases and J by 1 base; unmatched bases: 10. The CDR3 spans 18 residues. Germline-derived CDR1 and CDR2 are SEHNR and FQNEAQ (reference sequence). The DNA of the CDR3 is TGTGCCAGCAGCTTGAAGGTACAGGGGGTAAAGAACACCGGGGAGCTGTTTTTT. As protein: CASSLKVQGVKNTGELFF.

This clone has more than one count but fewer than ten. The chain recombines TRBV6-1 with TRBJ2-7; 10 bases fit TRBD2. Germline CDR1 and CDR2: MNHNS and SASEGT. This CDR3 comprises 14 residues. The V segment lost 6 bases and the J segment 3 bases; nucleotides outside the gene matches: 5. CDR3 bases: TGTGCCAGCAGGAGGACTAGCGGACACTACGAGCAGTACTTC. This codes for CASRRTSGHYEQYF.

This rearrangement joins TRBV29-1 to TRBJ2-5; D uncertain. The CDR3 sequence is 11 residues long. V was trimmed by 5 bases and J by 5 bases, leaving 9 bases between them. Germline lookup yields CDR1 SQVTM and CDR2 ANQGSEA. The CDR3: CSVIEVETQYF. The CDR3 DNA is TGCAGCGTTATAGAAGTTGAGACCCAGTACTTC.

The chain is built from TRBV27 and TRBJ2-1; unclear D gene. Trimming removed 5 bases at V and 2 bases at J, with 13 bases between. The CDR3 covers 15 residues. The germline gives CDR1 MNHEY, CDR2 SMNVEV (reference sequence). The CDR3 bases are TGTGCCAGCAGTATCGGTCGGCAGGCCTACAATGAGCAGTTCTTC. It encodes CASSIGRQAYNEQFF.

The chain recombines TRBV30 with TRBJ1-2; D is undetermined. The CDR3 totals 12 residues. The germline gives CDR1 GTSNPN, CDR2 SVGIG (reference sequence). The V and J ends lost 3 bases and 4 bases respectively, with 9 bases between them. CDR3 coding DNA: TGTGCCTGGAGAGATGGGCTCTATGGCTACACCTTC. It translates to CAWRDGLYGYTF.

The rearrangement joins TRBV7-8 to TRBJ2-3; 11 positions agree with TRBD2. V lost 5 bases, J lost 4 bases, and 11 bases stayed unmatched. Germline V gives CDR1 SGHVS, CDR2 FQNEAQ. The CDR3 loop spans 17 amino acids. In DNA, the CDR3 is TGTGCCAGCAGCCCCAGTTCTAGCGGGAGGACATCAGATACGCAGTATTTT. Translating gives CASSPSSSGRTSDTQYF.

The chain combines TRBV5-1 with TRBJ1-1; possible D gene TRBD1, 5 bases. V dropped 4 bases and J dropped 2 bases, with 15 bases sitting between them. CDR3 length: 15 residues. Germline loops: CDR1 SGHRS, CDR2 YFSETQ. CDR3 protein: CASSPGGGENTEAFF. CDR3 sequence (DNA): TGCGCCAGCAGCCCAGGCGGGGGAGAAAACACTGAAGCTTTCTTT.

The V and J genes are TRBV2 and TRBJ2-1; 7 bases match TRBD1. This CDR3 has 15 amino acids. V was clipped by 9 bases and J by 5 bases; unmatched bases: 13. The germline CDR1 and CDR2 sequences are SNHLY and FYNNEI. CDR3 nucleotides: TGTGCCAGTAGCCAGGGACAGAGTCTTAACAATGAGCAGTTCTTC. Encoded protein: CASSQGQSLNNEQFF.

This clone was seen more than once but under ten times. The J gene is TRBJ1-2, the V gene TRBV11-2, with 7 bases matching TRBD1. Germline loops: CDR1 SGHAT, CDR2 FQNNGV. V was clipped by 4 bases and J by 2 bases; unmatched bases: 7. The CDR3 runs to 15 residues. CDR3 sequence: CASSSLTGRNYGYTF. The CDR3 coding sequence is TGTGCCAGCAGCTCTTTGACAGGGCGGAACTATGGCTACACCTTC.

CDR3 sequence reads: CASSRQGTMNTEAFF. The DNA of the CDR3 is TGCGCCAGCAGCCGCCAGGGCACTATGAACACTGAAGCTTTCTTT. The chain joins TRBV4-1 to TRBJ1-1; D might be TRBD1 (5 bases). V shed 4 bases and J shed 0 bases, with 12 bases lying between them. The length of the CDR3 is 15 residues. Germline V gene data show CDR1 as MGHRA and CDR2 as YSYEKL.